This T cell receptor beta chain was captured in a study of blood T cell repertoires in COVID-19. In the study overall: COVID-19 samples, acute and convalescent, were from the United States, Italy and Spain. The analysed material was cDNA or gDNA that came from T cells, B-cell-depleted T cells, or PBMCs.

In the authors' methods: Estimation of nucleated cell counts was performed using reference gene primer amplification. The method was immunoSEQ multiplex PCR; TCRdb's version includes in-frame clones alone and lacks a portion of them. V and J calls plus clone size are reproduced from that table; the DNA served to infer D and trimming. The sample includes under 300,000 clones, about nine tenths of them seen just once. V was pared by 6 bases and J by 3 bases, with 28 bases between. The CDR3 is 19 amino acids. Germline values: CDR1 MDHEN, CDR2 SYDVKM. This TCR derives from a man aged 55 to 70 with acute or convalescent COVID-19. The sequenced material came from peripheral blood. The rearrangement links TRBV28 to TRBJ2-3; D might be TRBD1 (9 bases). CDR3 bases: TGTGCCAGCAGCCCGGGACAGGGATACGGGAGGGGGCGGACAGATACGCAGTATTTT. Its translation: CASSPGQGYGRGRTDTQYF.